Each of the 18 T cell receptor beta chains below was sequenced from the same sample in a study of blood T cells in healthy people across ages. The authors ran a second PCR of 7 to 11 cycles using a sample-barcoded 5' primer and a J-beta primer mix. TCRdb used MiXCR to reprocess the 5' RACE reads, holding one entry per CDR3 protein. The repertoire holds around 1.5 million distinct CDR3 sequences, with around 59% as singletons. The sequenced material came from blood. All receptors come from a man between 18 and 29 years old in good health.

This clonotype was detected only once. The chain uses TRBV20-1 and TRBJ2-3; 9 bases agree with TRBD1. V lost 0 bases to trimming and J lost 4 bases; unmatched junction nucleotides: 8. The CDR3 consists of 16 residues. Per the germline V gene, CDR1 is DFQATT and CDR2 is SNEGSKA (reference sequence). CDR3 residues: CSARDQGDRAPDTQYF. CDR3 bases: TGCAGTGCTAGAGATCAGGGGGACAGGGCACCAGATACGCAGTATTTT.

This chain links TRBV10-3 with TRBJ1-1; possibly TRBD1 for D (5 bases). The CDR3 runs to 13 residues. The V gene's germline CDR1 is ENHRY and CDR2 SYGVKD. Trimming took 7 bases from V and 4 from J, leaving 13 bases between them. CDR3 sequence reads: CAIMDGGTTEAFF. The CDR3 DNA reads as TGTGCCATCATGGACGGGGGTACCACTGAAGCTTTCTTT.

In its sample, this clonotype was seen a few times. The V and J genes are TRBV29-1 and TRBJ1-1; 7 bases match TRBD1. After removal of 6 bases from V and 4 bases from J, the junction contained 8 bases not matched to a gene. The CDR3 has 13 amino acids. CDR1 is SQVTM, CDR2 ANQGSEA, per germline. The CDR3 spells CSVVTGLGTEAFF. DNA of the CDR3: TGCAGCGTGGTGACAGGGCTGGGCACTGAAGCTTTCTTT.

The genes are TRBV6-2 or TRBV6-3 and TRBJ1-1, with a tentative D call TRBD1 (6 bases). This CDR3 is 15 amino acids long. Trimming shortened V by 2 bases and J by 1 base, and 11 bases separated the two germline ends. The V gene's germline CDR1 is MNHEY and CDR2 SVGEGT. This CDR3 is CASSYGGHPNTEAFF. CDR3 coding DNA: TGTGCCAGCAGTTACGGGGGGCACCCGAACACTGAAGCTTTCTTT.

Only a few counts were recorded for this clonotype. Here the CDR3 DNA reads TGTGCCAGCAGTTTAGGTTCGGTGGAAAACATTCAGTACTTC. It encodes CASSLGSVENIQYF. V usage is TRBV12-3 or TRBV12-4 and J usage is TRBJ2-4; no clear D gene. Trimming stripped 1 base from V and 5 bases from J, with 9 bases between. The length of the CDR3 is 14 residues.

This sequence joins TRBV4-3 and TRBJ1-6; D is unresolved. Germline V gene lookup returns CDR1 LGHNA and CDR2 YSLEER. Trimming stripped 1 base from V and 10 bases from J, with 8 bases between. CDR3 length equals 13 residues. CDR3 sequence (DNA): TGCGCCAGCAGCCAAGTGGTTTGGTCACCCCTCCACTTT. The encoded protein is CASSQVVWSPLHF.

The DNA for the CDR3 is TGCAGCGTAACACCGGGACTTAGAGACCACGAGCAGTACTTC. As protein: CSVTPGLRDHEQYF. The chain is built from TRBV29-1 and TRBJ2-7; D is perhaps TRBD2 (6 bases). The CDR3 is 14 amino acids. Germline loops: CDR1 SQVTM, CDR2 ANQGSEA. Deletions cut 6 bases from V and 5 bases from J, with 20 bases between.

The chain is built from TRBV29-1 and TRBJ2-1; D unresolved. This CDR3 has 13 residues. The germline V gene has CDR1 SQVTM and CDR2 ANQGSEA. The V end lost 6 bases, the J end lost 2 bases, and 11 bases lay between the germline ends. The CDR3 DNA sequence: TGCAGCGTGCGGACGGTCACCTACAATGAGCAGTTCTTC. Amino acids: CSVRTVTYNEQFF.

CDR3 bases: TGTGCCAGCAGCTTTGCCCACTCTAGCGGGAGGAGCACAGATACGCAGTATTTT. Protein: CASSFAHSSGRSTDTQYF. This chain uses TRBV7-2 with TRBJ2-3; the match to TRBD2 covers 11 bases. The CDR3 contains 18 residues. J was trimmed by 0 bases and V by 3 bases; bases with no gene match: 8. Germline V gene lookup returns CDR1 SGHTA and CDR2 FQGNSA.

This clonotype was seen a few times. The rearrangement links TRBV25-1 to TRBJ2-7; the D gene is possibly TRBD2 (5 bases). The V and J ends lost 2 bases and 2 bases respectively, with 13 bases between them. The CDR3 sequence is 15 residues long. Germline V gives CDR1 MGHDK, CDR2 SYGVNS. This chain's CDR3 is CASSEGRSGPYEQYF. CDR3 in DNA: TGTGCCAGCAGTGAAGGTAGAAGCGGTCCCTACGAGCAGTACTTC.

V usage is TRBV4-2 and J usage is TRBJ2-7; tentatively, D is TRBD1 (6 bases). The J call may not be correct, given that the DNA end is closer to TRBJ2-5. The CDR3 is made up of 15 amino acids. Germline V gives CDR1 LGHNA, CDR2 YNFKEQ. The DNA of the CDR3 is TGTGCCAGCAGTACAGGGCAAGATAGTAAAGAGACCCAGTACTTC. Translated, it gives CASSTGQDSKETQYF.

V and J are TRBV12-3 or TRBV12-4 and TRBJ2-6, with D maybe TRBD1 (6 bases). The CDR3 sequence is 18 residues long. V was cut by 2 bases and J by 0 bases, with 14 bases left in between. The CDR3 is CASSLRGFGGSGANVLTF. CDR3 bases: TGTGCCAGCAGTTTAAGGGGGTTCGGAGGCTCTGGGGCCAACGTCCTGACTTTC.

Points on this clonotype: Relative to the germline gene, one junction end is altered; a read error may explain this. The chain couples TRBV4-1 to TRBJ2-7, with TRBD1 as a possible D gene (6 bases). In germline, CDR1 is MGHRA, CDR2 YSYEKL. The CDR3 contains 14 residues. The DNA of the CDR3 is TGCGCCAGCAGCCAACCCGGGGACAACTACGAGCGGTACTTC. This codes for CASSQPGDNYERYF.

The chain joins TRBV3-1 to TRBJ1-3; maybe TRBD1 (5 bases). There are 17 residues in the CDR3. With 2 bases removed from V and 0 bases from J, the gap between germline ends came to 14 bases. Germline CDR1 is LGHDT and CDR2 is YNNKEL (reference sequence). CDR3 in amino acids: CASSQRRDGLSGNTIYF. CDR3 nucleotide sequence: TGTGCCAGCAGCCAACGACGGGACGGACTCTCTGGAAACACCATATATTTT.

V gene TRBV10-3 combines with J gene TRBJ2-1; possibly TRBD2 for D (6 bases). The last part of the DNA fits TRBJ2-7 better; the J call may be wrong. The germline CDR1 and CDR2 sequences are ENHRY and SYGVKD. The CDR3 has 13 amino acids. The CDR3 coding sequence is TGTGCCATCGGGACTTCCTCCTACAATGAGCAGTACTTC. It yields the protein CAIGTSSYNEQYF.

Points on this clonotype: One end of the junction fails to match germline, which may point to a read error. The chain uses TRBV14 and TRBJ2-4, with 9 bases lining up with TRBD2. Gene TRBJ2-7 matches the end of the DNA better, so the J call may be wrong. This CDR3 contains 14 residues. Germline V CDR1 and CDR2: SGHDN, FVKESK. The CDR3 sequence is CVSSQWTSDYEQYF. The CDR3 bases are TGTGTCAGCAGCCAATGGACTAGCGACTACGAGCAGTACTTC.

The chain is built from TRBV4-3 and TRBJ2-3, with 8 bases fitting TRBD2. The CDR3 spans 13 residues. Germline values: CDR1 LGHNA, CDR2 YSLEER. V lost 10 bases to trimming and J lost 6 bases; unmatched junction nucleotides: 9. The DNA of the CDR3 is TGCGCCACTACCGGGGGGGGTAGGGATACGCAGTATTTT. Amino acids: CATTGGGRDTQYF.

This clonotype was counted between two and nine times. The rearrangement uses TRBV12-3 or TRBV12-4 and TRBJ2-4, with 8 bases identical to TRBD2. V was clipped by 1 base and J by 10 bases; unmatched bases: 3. The CDR3 is 13 amino acids. CDR3 amino acids: CASSLGTSWIQYF. In DNA, the CDR3 is TGTGCCAGCAGTTTAGGGACTAGCTGGATTCAGTACTTC.